This T cell receptor (beta chain) was recovered during a study of cytomegalovirus exposure and HLA in healthy donors. Across the whole study: An early data release held 80 million or so unique TCRs from HLA-typed donors. Caucasian-associated ancestry cluster membership applied to 75% to 85% of 300 to 450 genotyped donors. Whole-study findings and limits: Reportedly, cytomegalovirus status was diagnosed with high sensitivity and specificity.

As for this clone: What it recognizes is unknown.

J gave up 6 bases and V 4 bases, and 6 bases lay outside the gene matches. Germline V lookup: CDR1 LGHNA, CDR2 YSLEER. This CDR3 has 15 residues. The study ran its PCR with 60 Vbeta and 13 Jbeta primers. Per the original methods: Later reanalysis found about 78 million unique TCR beta chains, roughly 10 million of them shared. Sequenced by immunoSEQ multiplex PCR; TCRdb stores in-frame clones only, minus some. V, J and clone size are taken as reported in that table, and D and trimming were inferred from the DNA itself. Among around 150,000 clones listed, about 70% were seen once. This TCR derives from a man aged 40-55 years in good health and CMV-seronegative. The chain employs TRBV4-3 and TRBJ2-1, with 10 bases identical to TRBD2. Sequenced material: PBMCs. As DNA, the CDR3 is TGCGCCAGCAGCCGTGCTAGCGGGAGCGGCAATGAGCAGTTCTTC. It is translated as CASSRASGSGNEQFF.